The source of this TCR beta chain is a study of cytomegalovirus exposure and HLA in healthy donors. Study results and limitations: The study assumed roughly uniform donor sequencing depth for presence/absence analyses. When analyzed later, the rates of TCR association showed variation by HLA locus, with DRB1 the most and HLA-C the fewest.

60 Vbeta and 13 Jbeta primers were used in PCR. Source study methods: Unique TCR beta chains totaled some 81 million in a later count, with some 10 million of them shared. Method: immunoSEQ multiplex PCR; TCRdb's copy keeps in-frame clones and lacks some. Clone size and the V and J calls come from that table; the DNA yielded D and trimming. The table shows 170,000 or so clones, with 70% to 80% occurring only once. The CDR3 loop spans 19 amino acids. Germline trimming cut 5 bases from V and 0 bases from J; bases unmatched to any gene: 17. Looked up from germline, CDR1 is MDHEN and CDR2 is SYDVKM. This clone has a handful of counts. Antigen unknown.

The receptor's source is a woman in her 30s in good health and CMV-seropositive. Sequenced: PBMCs. The gene calls are TRBV28 and TRBJ2-3, with 7 positions matching TRBD2. CDR3 residues: CASSVGAGTPTRSTDTQYF. Written as DNA, the CDR3 is TGTGCCAGCAGTGTAGGAGCGGGAACTCCGACCAGGAGCACAGATACGCAGTATTTT.